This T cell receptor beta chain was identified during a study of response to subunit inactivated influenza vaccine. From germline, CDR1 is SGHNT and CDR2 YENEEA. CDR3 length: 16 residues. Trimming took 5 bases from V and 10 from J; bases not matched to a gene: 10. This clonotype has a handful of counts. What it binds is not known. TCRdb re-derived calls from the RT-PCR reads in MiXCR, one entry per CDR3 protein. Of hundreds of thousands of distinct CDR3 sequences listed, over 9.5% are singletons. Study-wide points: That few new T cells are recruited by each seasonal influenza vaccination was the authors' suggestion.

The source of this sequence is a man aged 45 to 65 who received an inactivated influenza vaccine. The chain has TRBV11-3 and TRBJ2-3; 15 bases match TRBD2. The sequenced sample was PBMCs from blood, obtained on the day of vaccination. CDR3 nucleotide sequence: TGTGCCAGCAGCGACACCGGGACTAGCGGGAGGAAGGCGCAGTATTTT. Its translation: CASSDTGTSGRKAQYF.